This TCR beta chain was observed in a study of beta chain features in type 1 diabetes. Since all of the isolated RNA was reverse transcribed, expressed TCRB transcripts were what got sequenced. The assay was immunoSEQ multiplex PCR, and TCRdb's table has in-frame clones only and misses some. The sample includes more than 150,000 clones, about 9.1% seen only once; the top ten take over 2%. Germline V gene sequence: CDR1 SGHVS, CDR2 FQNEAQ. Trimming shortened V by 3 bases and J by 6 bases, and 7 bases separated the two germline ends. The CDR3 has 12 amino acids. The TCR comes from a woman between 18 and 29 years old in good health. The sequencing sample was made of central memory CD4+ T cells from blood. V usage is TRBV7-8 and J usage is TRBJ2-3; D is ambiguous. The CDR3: CASSFLRDTQYF. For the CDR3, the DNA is TGTGCCAGCAGCTTTCTCAGGGATACGCAGTATTTT.